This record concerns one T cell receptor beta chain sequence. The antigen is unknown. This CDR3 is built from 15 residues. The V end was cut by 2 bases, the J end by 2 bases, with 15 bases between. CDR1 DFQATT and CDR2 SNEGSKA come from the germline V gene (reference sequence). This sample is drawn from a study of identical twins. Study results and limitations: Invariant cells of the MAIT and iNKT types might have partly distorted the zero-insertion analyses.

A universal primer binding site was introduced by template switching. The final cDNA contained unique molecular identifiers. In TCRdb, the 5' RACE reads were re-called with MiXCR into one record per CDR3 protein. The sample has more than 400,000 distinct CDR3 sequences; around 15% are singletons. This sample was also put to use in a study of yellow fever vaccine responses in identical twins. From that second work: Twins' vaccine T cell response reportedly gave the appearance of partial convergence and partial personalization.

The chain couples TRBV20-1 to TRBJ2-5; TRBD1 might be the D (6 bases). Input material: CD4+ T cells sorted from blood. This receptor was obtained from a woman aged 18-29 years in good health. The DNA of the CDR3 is TGCAGTGCTAGACCACTGACAGGATCACAAGAGACCCAGTACTTC. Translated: CSARPLTGSQETQYF.